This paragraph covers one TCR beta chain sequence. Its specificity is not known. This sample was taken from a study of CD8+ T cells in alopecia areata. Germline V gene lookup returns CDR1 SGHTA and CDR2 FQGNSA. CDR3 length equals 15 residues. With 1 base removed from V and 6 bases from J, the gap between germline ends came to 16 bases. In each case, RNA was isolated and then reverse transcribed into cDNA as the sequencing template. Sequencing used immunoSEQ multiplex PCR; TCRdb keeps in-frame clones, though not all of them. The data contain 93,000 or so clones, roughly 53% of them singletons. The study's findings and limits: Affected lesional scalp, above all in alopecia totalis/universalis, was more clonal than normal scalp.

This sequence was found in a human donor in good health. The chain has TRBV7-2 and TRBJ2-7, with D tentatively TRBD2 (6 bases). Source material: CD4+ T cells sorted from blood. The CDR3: CASSLVGLLLGEQYF. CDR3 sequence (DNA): TGTGCCAGCAGCTTAGTGGGACTTCTCCTAGGCGAGCAGTACTTC.